What follows are 17 T cell receptor beta chains derived from one specimen sequenced in a study of molecular identifiers for immune sequencing clone quantification. TCRdb used MiXCR to reprocess the PCR reads, holding one entry per CDR3 protein. The sample holds under 650,000 distinct CDR3 sequences; about 20% are singletons and the top ten take 0.75% to 0.95%. The material sequenced was naive CD8+ T cells from blood, with Jurkat cell RNA spiked in. The subset here: FACS-sorted CD8+CD4-CCR7+CD45RA+ naive T cells. The receptors stem from a human donor in good health. Some libraries in this study had Jurkat cell RNA spiked in.

This clonotype occurred many times. The V call is TRBV28, the J call TRBJ2-3, with TRBD1 identical over 8 bases. The CDR3 has 15 amino acids. CDR1 and CDR2 from the germline V gene are MDHEN and SYDVKM. V lost 0 bases to trimming and J lost 4 bases; unmatched junction nucleotides: 3. The CDR3 nucleotides read TGTGCCAGCAGTTTATGGGCAGGGGGCCCAGATACGCAGTATTTT. Translated: CASSLWAGGPDTQYF.

There are many counts of this clonotype. The chain is built from TRBV12-3 or TRBV12-4 and TRBJ1-6, with no clear D. Trimming pared 8 bases from V and 3 bases from J, leaving 5 bases between. The CDR3 extends over 12 amino acids. The CDR3 spells CASRLYNSPLHF. As DNA, the CDR3 is TGTGCCAGCCGTCTCTATAATTCACCCCTCCACTTT.

In its sample, this clonotype was seen many times. The chain has TRBV4-1 and TRBJ2-5; D is undetermined. The length of the CDR3 is 14 residues. Trimming left V 1 base short and J 4 bases short, with 10 bases between. CDR1 is MGHRA and CDR2 is YSYEKL in the germline V gene. This CDR3 is CASSQAPAPETQYF. DNA for the CDR3: TGCGCCAGCAGCCAAGCCCCCGCGCCAGAGACCCAGTACTTC.

About this clonotype: A junction end diverges from the germline sequence, so it may reflect a read error. The chain has TRBV11-3 and TRBJ2-1, with unresolved D. Germline assignment: CDR1 SGHNT and CDR2 YENEEA. The CDR3 sequence is 16 residues long. CDR3 amino acids: CASSLEPSRSYNEQSF. DNA for the CDR3: TGTGCCAGCAGCTTAGAACCCTCCCGGAGCTACAATGAGCAGTCCTTC.

This clonotype was recorded a few times. The rearrangement links TRBV6-6 to TRBJ2-5; TRBD1 aligns across 7 bases. V trimming: 0 bases; J trimming: 0 bases; junction bases outside the gene matches: 7. The CDR3 sequence is 17 residues long. Per germline, CDR1 MNHNY and CDR2 SVGAGI (reference sequence). CDR3 sequence (DNA): TGTGCCAGCAGTTACTCGTTGGCCAGGGGGTACCAAGAGACCCAGTACTTC. It is translated as CASSYSLARGYQETQYF.

In its sample, this clonotype was seen a few times. The CDR3 DNA follows: TGTGCCAGCAGTTTAGGGCTAGCGGGGACTAGCACAGATACGCAGTATTTT. Translation: CASSLGLAGTSTDTQYF. This chain uses TRBV12-3 or TRBV12-4 with TRBJ2-3; 9 bases match TRBD2. The CDR3 is 17 residues long. The V segment lost 1 base and the J segment 0 bases; nucleotides outside the gene matches: 5.

This clonotype was counted ten times or more. The rearrangement links TRBV5-6 to TRBJ2-5; D may be TRBD2 (5 bases). Germline assignment: CDR1 SGHDT and CDR2 YYEEEE. Trimming left V 1 base short and J 3 bases short, with 16 bases between. The CDR3 has 16 amino acids. For the CDR3, the DNA is TGTGCCAGCAGCTTGTGGGCCGCGGGTTACGAAGAGACCCAGTACTTC. Amino acid sequence: CASSLWAAGYEETQYF. The variable domain in full, with the rest retrieved from reference TRBV5-6 and TRBJ2-5, is DAGVTQSPTHLIKTRGQQVTLRCSPKSGHDTVSWYQQALGQGPQFIFQYYEEEERQRGNFPDRFSGHQFPNYSSELNVNALLLGDSALYLCASSLWAAGYEETQYFGPGTRLLVL.

The chain has TRBV11-3 and TRBJ2-2, with 9 bases matching TRBD2. There are 18 residues in the CDR3. Trimming cost V 0 bases and J 1 base; bases outside gene matches: 6. The germline V gene has CDR1 SGHNT and CDR2 YENEEA. CDR3 sequence (DNA): TGTGCCAGCAGCTTAGATGTTGGACTAGCGCTGAACACCGGGGAGCTGTTTTTT. This translates into CASSLDVGLALNTGELFF. Filled out from reference TRBV11-3 and TRBJ2-2, the complete variable domain reads EAGVVQSPRYKIIEKKQPVAFWCNPISGHNTLYWYLQNLGQGPELLIRYENEEAVDDSQLPKDRFSAERLKGVDSTLKIQPAELGDSAVYLCASSLDVGLALNTGELFFGEGSRLTVL.

This clonotype was seen repeatedly, ten times or more. The J gene is TRBJ2-7, the V gene TRBV28; D is unresolved. V was trimmed by 3 bases and J by 6 bases, leaving 15 bases between them. The CDR3 is 14 residues long. Germline values: CDR1 MDHEN, CDR2 SYDVKM. The CDR3 sequence is CASSFPGPSAEQYF. CDR3 nucleotide sequence: TGTGCCAGCAGTTTCCCTGGCCCTTCGGCCGAGCAGTACTTC.

This clonotype was counted ten times or more. The DNA of the CDR3 is TGCGCCAGCAGCGGGAGAGGAGCTAGCACAGATACGCAGTATTTT. It codes for CASSGRGASTDTQYF. The rearrangement links TRBV5-1 to TRBJ2-3; tentatively, D is TRBD2 (5 bases). The V gene lost 4 bases and the J gene lost 0 bases, with 12 bases spanning the gap. In germline, CDR1 is SGHRS, CDR2 YFSETQ. This CDR3 contains 15 residues. Full variable domain (outside the CDR3, taken from reference TRBV5-1 and TRBJ2-3): KAGVTQTPRYLIKTRGQQVTLSCSPISGHRSVSWYQQTPGQGLQFLFEYFSETQRNKGNFPGRFSGRQFSNSRSEMNVSTLELGDSALYLCASSGRGASTDTQYFGPGTRLTVL.

This clonotype was recorded at least ten times. The CDR3 is CASSQDLVTQYF. The CDR3 region has the DNA TGCGCCAGCAGCCAAGATCTGGTAACGCAGTATTTT. This chain links TRBV4-3 with TRBJ2-3; no firm D call. Trimming removed 0 bases at V and 9 bases at J, with 7 bases between. The V gene's germline CDR1 is LGHNA and CDR2 YSLEER. The CDR3 sequence is 12 residues long.

The V gene is TRBV7-9, the J gene TRBJ1-1; 7 nucleotides line up with TRBD1. The CDR3 is 12 amino acids. Germline values: CDR1 SEHNR, CDR2 FQNEAQ (reference sequence). V shed 4 bases, J shed 10 bases, and the junction held 6 bases outside the gene matches. DNA of the CDR3: TGTGCCAGCAGCTCGTACAGGGGTCCAGCTTTCTTT. It encodes CASSSYRGPAFF.

A word on this clonotype: A much bigger clone sits one base away, suggesting this may be a read error. The chain combines TRBV7-6 with TRBJ2-7, with 9 bases matching TRBD1. The CDR3 contains 18 residues. The germline V gene has CDR1 SGHVS and CDR2 FNYEAQ. CDR3: CTSSLQMASRDRVGEQYF. CDR3 coding DNA: TGTACCAGCAGCTTACAGATGGCAAGCCGGGACAGGGTGGGGGAGCAGTACTTC.

This clonotype has at least ten counts. This sequence joins TRBV6-5 and TRBJ2-7; tentatively, D is TRBD1 (6 bases). Germline CDR1 MNHEY, CDR2 SVGAGI. The length of the CDR3 is 13 residues. Trimming stripped 6 bases from V and 2 bases from J, with 11 bases between. The CDR3 here is CASSTGQPYEQYF. For the CDR3, the DNA is TGTGCCAGCAGCACTGGACAGCCCTACGAGCAGTACTTC.

This clonotype was seen at least ten times. The genes are TRBV15 and TRBJ2-6; maybe TRBD1 (5 bases). Looked up from germline, CDR1 is LNHNV and CDR2 is YYDKDF (reference sequence). V was trimmed by 6 bases and J by 0 bases, leaving 15 bases between them. CDR3 length: 17 residues. This CDR3 is CATSPRGQSSGANVLTF. CDR3 coding DNA: TGTGCCACCAGTCCCCGCGGACAAAGCTCTGGGGCCAACGTCCTGACTTTC.

This clonotype was observed at least ten times. The chain links TRBV5-5 to TRBJ2-5; D is uncertain. CDR1 is SGHKS and CDR2 is YYEKEE in the germline V gene (reference sequence). V lost 4 bases and J 0 bases, leaving 13 bases between the germline ends. The CDR3 is 15 residues long. The CDR3 DNA is TGTGCCAGCAGCGATCCCGAAATGTACCAAGAGACCCAGTACTTC. Its protein product is CASSDPEMYQETQYF.

A note on this clonotype: Possible read error: a much larger clone is one base away. The V and J genes are TRBV20-1 and TRBJ2-1, with 9 bases lining up with TRBD2. This CDR3 is 14 amino acids long. Looked up from germline, CDR1 is DFQATT and CDR2 is SNEGSKA (reference sequence). CDR3 DNA sequence: TGCAGTGCCGTTAGCGGGAGCCCCTACAATGAGCAGATCTTC. The encoded protein is CSAVSGSPYNEQIF.